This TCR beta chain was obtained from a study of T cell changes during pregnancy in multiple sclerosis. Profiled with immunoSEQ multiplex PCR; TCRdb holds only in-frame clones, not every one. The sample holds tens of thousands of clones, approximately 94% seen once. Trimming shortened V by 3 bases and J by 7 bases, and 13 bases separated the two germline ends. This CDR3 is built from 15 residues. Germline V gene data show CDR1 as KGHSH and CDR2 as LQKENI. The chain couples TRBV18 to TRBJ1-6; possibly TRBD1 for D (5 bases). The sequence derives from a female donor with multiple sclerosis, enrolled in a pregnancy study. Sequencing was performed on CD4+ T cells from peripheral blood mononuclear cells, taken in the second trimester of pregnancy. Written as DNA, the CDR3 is TGTGCCAGCTCACCCCTTCCAGGACAAAATTCACCCCTCCACTTT. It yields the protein CASSPLPGQNSPLHF.